Following are 19 T cell receptor beta chains from one sample sequenced in a study of identical twins. TCRdb itself ran the 5' RACE reads through MiXCR, one entry per CDR3 protein. The sample carries about 200,000 distinct CDR3 sequences, approximately 8.3% recorded once. These data were also reused for a study on yellow fever vaccine responses in identical twins.

Sequencing was performed on memory (CD45RO+) T cells sorted from blood. Receptors originate from a young woman in good health.

The genes are TRBV18 and TRBJ2-3, with 14 positions matching TRBD2. The V gene's germline CDR1 is KGHSH and CDR2 LQKENI. The CDR3 runs to 18 residues. V lost 0 bases, J lost 4 bases, and 6 bases stayed unmatched. The CDR3 loop reads CASSPPLGLAGGSDTQYF. The CDR3 DNA reads TGTGCCAGCTCACCACCTCTCGGACTAGCGGGGGGTTCAGATACGCAGTATTTT. The variable domain in full, completed from reference TRBV18 and TRBJ2-3, reads NAGVMQNPRHLVRRRGQEARLRCSPMKGHSHVYWYRQLPEEGLKFMVYLQKENIIDESGMPKERFSAEFPKEGPSILRIQQVVRGDSAAYFCASSPPLGLAGGSDTQYFGPGTRLTVL.

This clonotype was seen repeatedly, ten times or more. This chain uses TRBV7-2 with TRBJ2-5; possible D gene TRBD1, 5 bases. Germline V gene lookup returns CDR1 SGHTA and CDR2 FQGNSA. This CDR3 spans 11 amino acids. Trimming shortened V by 8 bases and J by 6 bases, and 10 bases separated the two germline ends. The CDR3 DNA follows: TGTGCCAGCGGGCAGGGCCAGACCCAGTACTTC. It is translated as CASGQGQTQYF.

The chain recombines TRBV29-1 with TRBJ2-5; D not certain. This CDR3 region has 12 residues. Deletions cut 5 bases from V and 5 bases from J, with 12 bases between. Germline V lookup: CDR1 SQVTM, CDR2 ANQGSEA. The CDR3 reads CSVFISYETQYF. The CDR3 DNA reads as TGCAGCGTTTTCATCTCGTACGAGACCCAGTACTTC.

This clonotype was found many times. CDR3 DNA: TGTGCCAGCAAAGGGCTGGGTGATACGCAGTATTTT. Translating gives CASKGLGDTQYF. J is TRBJ2-3 and V is TRBV12-3 or TRBV12-4; D is uncertain. The CDR3 loop spans 12 amino acids. V lost 7 bases and J lost 6, with 11 bases in between.

The CDR3 protein is CASRLRTDQETQYF. The CDR3, as DNA: TGCGCCAGCAGACTCAGGACGGACCAAGAGACCCAGTACTTC. V gene TRBV5-1 combines with J gene TRBJ2-5, with no clear D. Germline loops: CDR1 SGHRS, CDR2 YFSETQ. The V gene lost 5 bases and the J gene lost 0 bases, with 11 bases spanning the gap. CDR3 length equals 14 residues.

In its sample, this clonotype was seen a few times. The gene calls are TRBV28 and TRBJ2-7, with 8 nucleotides matching TRBD1. The germline CDR1 and CDR2 sequences are MDHEN and SYDVKM. With 5 bases clipped from V and 3 bases from J, the junction kept 9 bases outside the gene matches. This CDR3 has 15 amino acids. The CDR3: CASSPPRTGIYEQYF. CDR3 bases: TGTGCCAGCAGTCCCCCCCGGACAGGGATCTACGAGCAGTACTTC.

This chain joins TRBV7-8 and TRBJ2-6; no reliable D call. Germline CDR1 is SGHVS and CDR2 is FQNEAQ. The CDR3 runs 14 residues. Trimming took off 1 base at V and 5 bases at J, with 6 bases between the two ends. DNA of the CDR3: TGTGCCAGCAGCTTAGTTCAGAGGGCCAACGTCCTGACTTTC. Protein product: CASSLVQRANVLTF. Full variable domain (outside the CDR3, taken from reference TRBV7-8 and TRBJ2-6): GAGVSQSPRYKVAKRGQDVALRCDPISGHVSLFWYQQALGQGPEFLTYFQNEAQLDKSGLPSDRFFAERPEGSVSTLKIQRTQQEDSAVYLCASSLVQRANVLTFGAGSRLTVL.

This chain joins TRBV27 and TRBJ2-6; perhaps D is TRBD1 or TRBD2 (5 bases each). V lost 3 bases, J lost 1 base, and 19 bases lay in between. There are 19 residues in the CDR3. Germline V lookup: CDR1 MNHEY, CDR2 SMNVEV (reference sequence). The CDR3 DNA reads TGTGCCAGCAGTTTCTTGGGCAGGGCGAGGGAATCTGGGGCCAACGTCCTGACTTTC. The encoded protein is CASSFLGRARESGANVLTF.

This clonotype has more than one count but fewer than ten. The chain joins TRBV2 to TRBJ1-6, with 9 bases matching TRBD1. V dropped 6 bases and J dropped 0; count of bases not matched to a gene: 6. Germline lookup yields CDR1 SNHLY and CDR2 FYNNEI. This CDR3 has 17 residues. CDR3: CASRDDRGSSYNSPLHF. CDR3 DNA sequence: TGTGCCAGCAGGGACGACAGGGGGAGCTCCTATAATTCACCCCTCCACTTT.

The chain joins TRBV6-1 to TRBJ2-5; tentatively, D is TRBD2 (5 bases). The CDR3 has 12 residues. Trimming stripped 8 bases from V and 3 bases from J, with 10 bases between. Germline lookup yields CDR1 MNHNS and CDR2 SASEGT. The CDR3 bases are TGTGCCAGCTCGTGGGGAGAAGAGACCCAGTACTTC. It codes for CASSWGEETQYF.

V gene TRBV7-2 combines with J gene TRBJ1-2; 9 bases match TRBD1. The length of the CDR3 is 15 residues. Looked up from germline, CDR1 is SGHTA and CDR2 is FQGNSA. The V and J ends lost 5 bases and 8 bases, in that order; junction bases with no gene match: 12. CDR3 residues: CASSTQQGAFDGYTF. DNA for the CDR3: TGTGCCAGCAGCACCCAACAGGGGGCTTTTGACGGCTACACCTTC. The full variable domain, with the rest looked up from reference TRBV7-2 and TRBJ1-2, is GAGVSQSPSNKVTEKGKDVELRCDPISGHTALYWYRQSLGQGLEFLIYFQGNSAPDKSGLPSDRFSAERTGGSVSTLTIQRTQQEDSAVYLCASSTQQGAFDGYTFGSGTRLTVV.

This clonotype was counted many times. V usage is TRBV11-2 and J usage is TRBJ2-3; D is uncertain. Trimming left V 0 bases short and J 0 bases short, with 10 bases between. Germline CDR1 reads SGHAT; CDR2 reads FQNNGV. The CDR3 runs 16 residues. The CDR3 loop is CASSLDWDTSTDTQYF. CDR3 DNA sequence: TGTGCCAGCAGCTTAGATTGGGATACTAGCACAGATACGCAGTATTTT.

The chain carries TRBV28 and TRBJ2-7; D is perhaps TRBD2 (5 bases). Germline V lookup: CDR1 MDHEN, CDR2 SYDVKM. The V gene lost 3 bases and the J gene lost 2 bases, with 17 bases spanning the gap. CDR3 size: 16 residues. The CDR3 bases are TGTGCCAGCAGTTTCCATCTAGCCTTTTTAACCTACGAGCAGTACTTC. This codes for CASSFHLAFLTYEQYF.

This clonotype came up many times. The chain uses TRBV6-2 or TRBV6-3 and TRBJ2-7; D is uncertain. This CDR3 comprises 12 residues. CDR1 is MNHEY and CDR2 is SVGEGT in the germline V gene. Between the trimmed V and J ends, which lost 2 bases and 3 bases, there was a span of 5 bases. The CDR3 reads CASSYGNYEQYF. CDR3 DNA sequence: TGTGCCAGCAGTTACGGGAACTACGAGCAGTACTTC.

Only a few counts were recorded for this clonotype. The chain uses TRBV28 and TRBJ1-2; possible D gene TRBD1, 5 bases. CDR3 length: 13 amino acids. V lost 6 bases and J 3 bases, leaving 11 bases between the germline ends. Germline V gene sequence: CDR1 MDHEN, CDR2 SYDVKM. In DNA form, the CDR3 reads TGTGCCAGCAGGGGCAGGGCTTACTATGGCTACACCTTC. It translates to CASRGRAYYGYTF.

This clonotype was recorded many times. The chain combines TRBV6-2 or TRBV6-3 with TRBJ2-5; 8 bases line up with TRBD2. Germline lookup yields CDR1 MNHEY and CDR2 SVGEGT. CDR3 length equals 15 residues. The V and J ends lost 5 bases and 4 bases, in that order; junction bases with no gene match: 9. For the CDR3, the DNA is TGTGCCAGCAGTCCGCGGGAGGTTTATCGAGAGACCCAGTACTTC. Protein: CASSPREVYRETQYF.

This clonotype showed up many times. CDR3 sequence reads: CSVVGRGKYEQYF. CDR3 nucleotide sequence: TGCAGCGTTGTAGGCAGGGGGAAGTACGAGCAGTACTTC. The chain recombines TRBV29-1 with TRBJ2-7, with 7 nucleotides matching TRBD1. Germline loops: CDR1 SQVTM, CDR2 ANQGSEA. CDR3 length: 13 residues. V was clipped by 4 bases and J by 4 bases; unmatched bases: 7.

This clonotype was detected only a few times. The chain has TRBV5-1 and TRBJ2-5; 9 bases are shared with TRBD2. With 3 bases clipped from V and 4 bases from J, the junction kept 10 bases outside the gene matches. The germline gives CDR1 SGHRS, CDR2 YFSETQ. CDR3 length: 16 amino acids. CDR3 sequence: CASSSTGTSTAETQYF. For the CDR3, the DNA is TGCGCCAGCAGCTCCACCGGGACTAGCACCGCAGAGACCCAGTACTTC. Filled out from reference TRBV5-1 and TRBJ2-5, the complete variable domain reads KAGVTQTPRYLIKTRGQQVTLSCSPISGHRSVSWYQQTPGQGLQFLFEYFSETQRNKGNFPGRFSGRQFSNSRSEMNVSTLELGDSALYLCASSSTGTSTAETQYFGPGTRLLVL.

This clonotype was seen more than once but under ten times. The chain has TRBV3-1 and TRBJ2-3; TRBD2 matches at 7 bases. The CDR3 sequence is 16 residues long. Germline lookup yields CDR1 LGHDT and CDR2 YNNKEL (reference sequence). The junction had 7 bases not matched to a gene; V was cut back by 1 base and J by 3 bases. CDR3 loop: CASSQVGRVETDTQYF. The CDR3 DNA follows: TGTGCCAGCAGCCAAGTAGGGAGGGTCGAGACAGATACGCAGTATTTT.